This entry lists 14 T cell receptor beta chains sequenced from one sample in a study of tumor-infiltrating lymphocytes in primary liver carcinoma. For each extraction, RNA and DNA were obtained together from roughly 20-30 mg of unsorted bulk tissue. Making TCR beta cDNA involved around 500 ng total RNA and a constant-region primer. The TCR beta library was amplified through three nested multiplex PCR rounds in a modified ARM-PCR procedure. In the first two PCR rounds, TRBV1-TRBV30 forward primers were paired with a C-beta reverse primer, and each round lasted about 10 cycles. TCRdb re-called the multiplex PCR reads through MiXCR, storing one row per CDR3 protein. The sample lists around 54,000 distinct CDR3 sequences, 70% to 80% occurring once. The sequenced sample consisted of liver tumor tissue from sampling region 2. The subset was: tumor region T2, inferior pole. The receptor set was obtained from a man aged 40-55 years with primary liver carcinoma and hepatitis B virus infection.

For this clonotype: Germline and junction disagree at one end, which may indicate a read error. V and J are TRBV29-1 and TRBJ2-5; D unclear. Germline values: CDR1 SQVTM, CDR2 ANQGSEA. The CDR3 is 13 amino acids. The CDR3 protein is CSVSVEYRETQYF. In DNA, the CDR3 is TGCAGCGTCTCGGTTGAGTACCGAGAGACGCAGTACTTC.

With respect to this clonotype: The CDR3 end shows no conserved phenylalanine or tryptophan, and so a read error is likely. The genes are TRBV12-5 and TRBJ1-1; D is perhaps TRBD1 (6 bases). The CDR3 runs 15 residues. Trimming left V 4 bases short and J 1 base short, with 13 bases between. CDR1 LGHNT and CDR2 FRNRAP come from the germline V gene. The CDR3 here is CASGSTGHRNTEAFS. CDR3 DNA: TGTGCTAGTGGTTCCACGGGACACCGGAACACTGAAGCTTTCTCT.

Details on this clonotype: One end of the junction is discordant with germline, which a read error may explain. This chain links TRBV4-1 with TRBJ2-1; 11 nucleotides agree with TRBD1. Germline CDR1 is MGHRA and CDR2 is YSYEKL. The CDR3 loop spans 16 amino acids. The CDR3 spells CTSSQAGQGGNNEQFF. The CDR3 DNA follows: TGCACCAGCAGCCAAGCGGGACAGGGGGGAAACAATGAGCAGTTCTTC.

There are a few counts of this clonotype. The junction differs from germline at one of its ends, possibly a read error. This rearrangement joins TRBV10-3 to TRBJ2-5, with TRBD1 as a possible D gene (6 bases). The CDR3 contains 14 residues. Germline lookup yields CDR1 ENHRY and CDR2 SYGVKD. This CDR3 reads CVISPGDGQETQYF. Written as DNA, the CDR3 is TGTGTCATCAGTCCAGGGGACGGACAAGAGACCCAGTACTTC.

A single count supports this clonotype. The CDR3 end shows no conserved phenylalanine or tryptophan, and so a read error is likely. V gene TRBV12-3 or TRBV12-4 combines with J gene TRBJ2-1, with D possibly matching TRBD2 (6 bases). Trimming removed 5 bases at V and 0 bases at J, with 20 bases between. CDR3 length: 18 residues. The CDR3 is CASSPRGTGEDSYNEQFL. CDR3 DNA: TGTGCCAGCAGTCCTAGGGGAACGGGAGAAGACTCCTACAATGAGCAGTTCCTC.

The rearrangement uses TRBV29-1 and TRBJ2-5; D possibly corresponds to TRBD1 (5 bases). Per the germline V gene, CDR1 is SQVTM and CDR2 is ANQGSEA. The CDR3 has 13 amino acids. V was trimmed by 8 bases and J by 4 bases, leaving 17 bases between them. CDR3 DNA: TGCAGCTTTGGGCAGGGTTTGGGAGAGACCCAGTACTTC. Protein product: CSFGQGLGETQYF.

The rearrangement uses TRBV10-3 and TRBJ2-3; TRBD2 matches at 7 bases. The length of the CDR3 is 14 residues. The V gene end was trimmed by 6 bases and the J gene end by 4 bases; junction bases not matched to a gene: 7. From germline, CDR1 is ENHRY and CDR2 SYGVKD. CDR3 bases: TGTGCCATCAGCTTGGGCGGGGGACCAGATACGCAGTATTTT. It yields the protein CAISLGGGPDTQYF.

The chain combines TRBV11-2 with TRBJ2-2, with a possible D match to TRBD2 (7 bases). There are 16 residues in the CDR3. The germline V gene encodes CDR1 SGHAT and CDR2 FQNNGV. V gave up 5 bases and J gave up 6 bases, with 19 bases separating them. CDR3 residues: CASSLRASGTSGELFF. In DNA form, the CDR3 reads TGTGCCAGCAGCCTACGGGCGAGCGGGACATCCGGGGAGCTGTTTTTT.

This clonotype is labeled as medium-sized. The rearrangement uses TRBV6-5 and TRBJ1-5; perhaps TRBD1 as D (5 bases). The CDR3 has 14 residues. CDR1 is MNHEY and CDR2 is SVGAGI in the germline V gene. V was cut by 4 bases and J by 7 bases, with 14 bases left in between. CDR3 region: CASSFSGKEQPQHF. The CDR3, as DNA: TGTGCCAGCAGTTTTTCAGGGAAGGAGCAGCCCCAGCATTTT.

Of note for this clonotype: At one of its ends the junction is not consistent with the germline gene, which may arise from a read error. The chain couples TRBV11-2 to TRBJ2-4; 7 bases agree with TRBD1. The germline V gene encodes CDR1 SGHAT and CDR2 FQNNGV. This CDR3 spans 12 amino acids. DNA for the CDR3: TGTGTCAGCAGTATCGACAGGGACATTCAGTACTTC. The encoded protein is CVSSIDRDIQYF.

The J gene is TRBJ2-3, the V gene TRBV11-2; a weak D match, TRBD2 (5 bases). Per the germline V gene, CDR1 is SGHAT and CDR2 is FQNNGV. The V and J ends lost 0 bases and 3 bases respectively, with 13 bases between them. The CDR3 totals 16 residues. The CDR3 is CASSLEELVRTDTQYF. The CDR3 nucleotides are TGTGCCAGCAGCTTAGAGGAACTAGTGCGGACAGATACGCAGTATTTT. The entire variable domain, with the rest obtained from reference TRBV11-2 and TRBJ2-3, is as follows: EAGVAQSPRYKIIEKRQSVAFWCNPISGHATLYWYQQILGQGPKLLIQFQNNGVVDDSQLPKDRFSAERLKGVDSTLKIQPAKLEDSAVYLCASSLEELVRTDTQYFGPGTRLTVL.

Remarks on this clonotype: The germline gene is not matched at one end of the junction; a read error may be the cause. This chain joins TRBV5-4 and TRBJ1-1; a weak D match, TRBD1 (5 bases). This CDR3 is built from 15 residues. Germline CDR1 SGHNT, CDR2 YYREEE (reference sequence). DNA for the CDR3: TGTGCCAGCAGCGCCCTGACACGGGGAAGGGGTGAGGCTTTATTT. Translation: CASSALTRGRGEALF.

Concerning this clonotype: One end of the junction fails to match germline, which may point to a read error. The V call is TRBV11-2, the J call TRBJ2-1, with D perhaps matching TRBD2 (6 bases). CDR3 size: 16 residues. Germline loops: CDR1 SGHAT, CDR2 FQNNGV. The CDR3 region is CACSLDIGLSMGGQFF. The CDR3 nucleotides read TGTGCCTGCAGCTTGGATATCGGACTATCCATGGGTGGGCAGTTCTTC.

On this clonotype: Its ends do not fully match the called genes, so a read error is possible. The chain uses TRBV11-2 and TRBJ2-7, with D maybe TRBD2 (6 bases). The germline V gene encodes CDR1 SGHAT and CDR2 FQNNGV. CDR3 length equals 15 residues. The CDR3 nucleotides read TGTGCCAGCAGCCTCGGCGGGACTCTGCTCTACGAGCAGTATTTC. It codes for CASSLGGTLLYEQYF. Based on the CDR3 plus reference TRBV11-2 and TRBJ2-7, the full variable domain is EAGVAQSPRYKIIEKRQSVAFWCNPISGHATLYWYQQILGQGPKLLIQFQNNGVVDDSQLPKDRFSAERLKGVDSTLKIQPAKLEDSAVYLCASSLGGTLLYEQYFGPGTRLTVT.